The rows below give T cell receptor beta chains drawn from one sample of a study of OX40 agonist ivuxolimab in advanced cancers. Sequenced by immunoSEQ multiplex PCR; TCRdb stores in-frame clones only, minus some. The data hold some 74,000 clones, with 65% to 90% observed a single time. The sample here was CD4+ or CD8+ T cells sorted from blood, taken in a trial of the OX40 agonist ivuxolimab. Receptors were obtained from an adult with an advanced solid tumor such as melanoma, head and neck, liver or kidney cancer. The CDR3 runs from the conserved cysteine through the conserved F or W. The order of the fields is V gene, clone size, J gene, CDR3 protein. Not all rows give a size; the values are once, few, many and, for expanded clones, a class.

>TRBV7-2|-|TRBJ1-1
CASSTQGATEAFF
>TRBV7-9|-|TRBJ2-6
CASSLASVRTGANVLTF
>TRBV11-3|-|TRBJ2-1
CASSFFVSGGNEQFF
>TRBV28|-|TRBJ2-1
CASSFPSGGRYNEQFF
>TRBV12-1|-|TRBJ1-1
CASSFYPGTDTYTEAFF
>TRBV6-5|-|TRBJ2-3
CASSPSGGSTDTQYF
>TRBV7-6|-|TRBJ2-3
CASSLDGRGGRTDTQYF
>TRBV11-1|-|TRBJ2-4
CASSLNRRDIQYF
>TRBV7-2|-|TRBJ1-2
CASSFGGGGANYGYTF
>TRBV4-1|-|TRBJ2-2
CASSQGGVSGANTGELFF
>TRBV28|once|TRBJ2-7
CASSQMTGGTEQYF
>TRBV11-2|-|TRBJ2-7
CASSSQLAGGGEQYF
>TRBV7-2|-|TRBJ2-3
CASSSRLAGVDTQYF
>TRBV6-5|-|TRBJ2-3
CASSYSGTRTDTQYF
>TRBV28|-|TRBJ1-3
CASSPYGPNTIYF
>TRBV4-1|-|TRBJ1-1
CASSRRAGNTEAFF
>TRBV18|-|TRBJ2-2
CASSPQGDTGELFF
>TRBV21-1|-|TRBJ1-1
CASSKGVTNTEAFF
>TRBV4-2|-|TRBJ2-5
CASSPEGGGAQETQYF
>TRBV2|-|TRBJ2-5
CASSDGGGRWETQYF
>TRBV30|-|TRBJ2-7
CAWSVGGTYEQYF
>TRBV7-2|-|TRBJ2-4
CASSQTGTDQNIQYF
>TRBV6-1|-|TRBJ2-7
CASSDGIGGYEQYF
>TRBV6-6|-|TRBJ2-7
CASSGTSPEQYF
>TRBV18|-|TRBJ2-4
CASSPGTSGRGAKNIQYF
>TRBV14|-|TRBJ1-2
CASRPLEINYGYTF
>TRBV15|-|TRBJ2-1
CATSRDPNLLNEQFF
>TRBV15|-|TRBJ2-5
CATSREPLGRETQYF
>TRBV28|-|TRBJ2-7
CASRTTGEAGEQYF
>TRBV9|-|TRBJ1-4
CASSGGTAGEKLFF
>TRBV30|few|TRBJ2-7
CASSAGGEQYF
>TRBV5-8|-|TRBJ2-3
CASSSLSGGTDTQYF
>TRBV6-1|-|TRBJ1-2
CASSEVRGQASSNYGYTF
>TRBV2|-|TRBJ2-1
CASSDLGTAYNEQFF
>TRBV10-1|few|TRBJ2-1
CASSNGLTAEGEQFF
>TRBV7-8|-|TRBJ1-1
CASNSRNTEAFF
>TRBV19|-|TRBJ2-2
CASSIPGTGRPGELFF
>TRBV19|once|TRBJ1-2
CASSMAGQGYGYTF
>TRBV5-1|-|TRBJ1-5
CASSYGQGGSQPQHF
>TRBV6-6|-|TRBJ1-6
CASKKITGTGGSPLHF
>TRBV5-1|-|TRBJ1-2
CASSLEGGASNYGYTF
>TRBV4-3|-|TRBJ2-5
CASSQVVGLAEETQYF